The 21 T cell receptor beta chains below all came from one sample that was sequenced in a study of T cells after yellow fever vaccination. TCRdb re-analysed the 5' RACE reads in MiXCR, keeping a single row per CDR3 protein. The table lists 510,000 or so distinct CDR3 sequences, roughly 19% of them singletons, with 13% to 15% in the top ten. The sequences come from PBMCs, collected 15 days after the yellow fever booster vaccination. These receptor sequences come from a man in his thirties or forties who received the YFV17D yellow fever vaccine.

The chain has TRBV6-2 or TRBV6-3 and TRBJ2-3; D is ambiguous. The CDR3 runs to 16 residues. CDR1 and CDR2 (germline): MNHEY, SVGEGT. The V end lost 6 bases, the J end lost 2 bases, and 18 bases lay between the germline ends. CDR3 loop: CASSLLARVNTDTQYF. CDR3 coding DNA: TGTGCCAGCAGCCTCCTCGCCCGCGTCAACACAGATACGCAGTATTTT.

The genes are TRBV29-1 and TRBJ2-1; 12 bases are a match to TRBD2. This CDR3 comprises 13 residues. CDR1 and CDR2 from the germline V gene are SQVTM and ANQGSEA. Trimming removed 5 bases from V and 9 bases from J; junction bases left unmatched: 5. This chain's CDR3 is CSVRTSGIGEQFF. CDR3 DNA sequence: TGCAGCGTTAGGACTAGCGGGATAGGTGAGCAGTTCTTC.

The CDR3 sequence is CASSLGMTSPGELFF. CDR3 in DNA: TGCGCCAGCAGCTTGGGGATGACTAGCCCCGGGGAGCTGTTTTTT. V and J are TRBV5-1 and TRBJ2-2; TRBD2 aligns across 7 bases. Trimming removed 0 bases from V and 6 bases from J; junction bases left unmatched: 5. CDR1 is SGHRS and CDR2 is YFSETQ in the germline V gene. CDR3 size: 15 residues.

V gene TRBV29-1 combines with J gene TRBJ2-7; 8 positions match TRBD1. V trimming: 6 bases; J trimming: 5 bases; junction bases outside the gene matches: 6. The CDR3 loop spans 12 amino acids. Germline loops: CDR1 SQVTM, CDR2 ANQGSEA. The CDR3 DNA is TGCAGCGTAGGACAGGGTCCCAACGAGCAGTACTTC. This encodes CSVGQGPNEQYF.

The chain carries TRBV7-2 and TRBJ1-5; D may be TRBD1 (6 bases). V was trimmed by 3 bases and J by 0 bases, leaving 12 bases between them. CDR1 is SGHTA and CDR2 is FQGNSA in the germline V gene. The CDR3 consists of 16 residues. The CDR3 DNA sequence: TGTGCCAGCAGCTTCAGACAGGCACGTAGCAATCAGCCCCAGCATTTT. This encodes CASSFRQARSNQPQHF.

The V gene is TRBV7-2, the J gene TRBJ2-7; 11 bases map to TRBD2. Germline V gene lookup returns CDR1 SGHTA and CDR2 FQGNSA. The junction had 6 bases not matched to a gene; V was cut back by 2 bases and J by 3 bases. The CDR3 covers 16 residues. The CDR3 sequence is CASSLITSGGYYEQYF. The CDR3 region has the DNA TGTGCCAGCAGCTTAATTACTAGCGGGGGTTACTACGAGCAGTACTTC.

V and J are TRBV5-4 and TRBJ1-2; TRBD1 matches at 9 bases. CDR1 is SGHNT and CDR2 is YYREEE in the germline V gene (reference sequence). The CDR3 has 16 amino acids. V shed 4 bases, J shed 6 bases, and the junction held 13 bases outside the gene matches. The CDR3: CASSPVRQGEDDGYTF. Here the CDR3 DNA reads TGTGCCAGCAGCCCAGTCAGACAGGGGGAGGACGATGGCTACACCTTC.

The chain employs TRBV5-4 and TRBJ2-7, with 8 bases aligning to TRBD1. CDR3 length: 15 amino acids. V was clipped by 3 bases and J by 5 bases; unmatched bases: 10. Germline V gives CDR1 SGHNT, CDR2 YYREEE (reference sequence). The CDR3 spells CASSSQGARRNEQYF. In DNA form, the CDR3 reads TGTGCCAGCAGCTCGCAGGGGGCGCGACGGAACGAGCAGTACTTC. Filled out from reference TRBV5-4 and TRBJ2-7, the complete variable domain reads ETGVTQSPTHLIKTRGQQVTLRCSSQSGHNTVSWYQQALGQGPQFIFQYYREEENGRGNFPPRFSGLQFPNYSSELNVNALELDDSALYLCASSSQGARRNEQYFGPGTRLTVT.

This chain uses TRBV29-1 with TRBJ2-7; 8 bases agree with TRBD2. Germline V gene lookup returns CDR1 SQVTM and CDR2 ANQGSEA. The CDR3 runs to 14 residues. V gave up 7 bases and J gave up 0 bases; unmatched junction bases: 8. The CDR3 here is CSGQLAVSSYEQYF. In DNA form, the CDR3 reads TGCAGCGGTCAACTAGCGGTGAGCTCCTACGAGCAGTACTTC.

This clonotype came up a few times. The V gene is TRBV27, the J gene TRBJ2-5; 8 bases line up with TRBD1. The CDR3 runs to 14 residues. V lost 5 bases, J lost 2 bases, and 4 bases stayed unmatched. CDR1 and CDR2 from the germline V gene are MNHEY and SMNVEV (reference sequence). The CDR3 DNA sequence: TGTGCCAGCAGTACCAGGGACAGGCAAGAGACCCAGTACTTC. Translating gives CASSTRDRQETQYF.

This clonotype has just a few counts. V gene TRBV4-2 combines with J gene TRBJ1-4; no clear D gene. V gave up 0 bases and J gave up 10 bases, with 15 bases separating them. CDR1 and CDR2 (germline): LGHNA, YNFKEQ. The CDR3 totals 15 residues. The CDR3 DNA follows: TGTGCCAGCAGCCAAGATTCCGTGAGCCTCGGAAAACTGTTTTTT. Its translation is CASSQDSVSLGKLFF.

The J gene is TRBJ2-3, the V gene TRBV5-1; 10 bases fit TRBD2. V was pared by 6 bases and J by 0 bases, with 7 bases of the junction left unmatched. Germline V gene sequence: CDR1 SGHRS, CDR2 YFSETQ. There are 16 residues in the CDR3. CDR3 sequence: CASKGGLAVSTDTQYF. CDR3 bases: TGCGCCAGCAAAGGCGGACTAGCGGTTAGCACAGATACGCAGTATTTT.

This chain joins TRBV23-1 and TRBJ2-1; no clear D. TRBV23-1 is recorded as an ORF, its role being uncertain. CDR3 length equals 16 residues. The V and J ends lost 7 bases and 4 bases respectively, with 20 bases between them. The CDR3 loop reads CASMRRPLDRYNEQFF. In DNA form, the CDR3 reads TGCGCCAGCATGAGGCGGCCCCTGGACCGGTACAATGAGCAGTTCTTC.

This clonotype was detected only a few times. The J gene is TRBJ2-1, the V gene TRBV7-3; 14 nucleotides match TRBD2. V lost 7 bases to trimming and J lost 7 bases; unmatched junction nucleotides: 3. Germline V gives CDR1 SGHTA, CDR2 FQGTGA. This CDR3 region has 14 residues. DNA for the CDR3: TGTGCCAGCAAGACTAGCGGGAGGGATAATGAGCAGTTCTTC. Protein product: CASKTSGRDNEQFF.

This clonotype was recorded a few times. This chain uses TRBV5-1 with TRBJ2-5, with 7 bases aligning to TRBD1. The germline gives CDR1 SGHRS, CDR2 YFSETQ. The V and J ends lost 4 bases and 0 bases, in that order; junction bases with no gene match: 6. The CDR3 runs 15 residues. CDR3: CASSQGQTYQETQYF. CDR3 DNA: TGCGCCAGCAGCCAGGGACAGACATACCAAGAGACCCAGTACTTC.

The chain has TRBV20-1 and TRBJ2-7; D is unclear. Trimming pared 3 bases from V and 3 bases from J, leaving 9 bases between. Germline V gene lookup returns CDR1 DFQATT and CDR2 SNEGSKA (reference sequence). The CDR3 covers 12 residues. Here the CDR3 reads CSASGLLYEQYF. CDR3 in DNA: TGCAGTGCTAGCGGTTTGCTCTACGAGCAGTACTTC.

This clonotype was seen more than once but under ten times. The chain joins TRBV4-3 to TRBJ2-7; D not certain. CDR1 LGHNA and CDR2 YSLEER come from the germline V gene. The CDR3 is 13 amino acids. Trimming shortened V by 1 base and J by 3 bases, and 7 bases separated the two germline ends. CDR3 residues: CASSQARVYEQYF. CDR3 coding DNA: TGCGCCAGCAGCCAAGCTAGAGTCTACGAGCAGTACTTC.

This chain connects TRBV24-1 to TRBJ2-3; 8 bases match TRBD2. The CDR3 runs to 15 residues. V was clipped by 3 bases and J by 3 bases; unmatched bases: 4. The V gene's germline CDR1 is KGHDR and CDR2 SFDVKD. CDR3 residues: CATSDAGGGTDTQYF. The DNA for the CDR3 is TGTGCCACCAGTGATGCGGGAGGAGGTACAGATACGCAGTATTTT.

This chain connects TRBV5-1 to TRBJ2-6; no definite D call. Germline V gene data show CDR1 as SGHRS and CDR2 as YFSETQ. CDR3 length: 15 residues. Trimming removed 7 bases at V and 0 bases at J, with 11 bases between. The CDR3 spells CASSVGDSGANVLTF. Written as DNA, the CDR3 is TGCGCCAGCTCCGTTGGGGACTCTGGGGCCAACGTCCTGACTTTC.

The chain joins TRBV4-3 to TRBJ2-7, with D perhaps matching TRBD1 (5 bases). The germline CDR1 and CDR2 sequences are LGHNA and YSLEER. There are 14 residues in the CDR3. The V gene lost 0 bases and the J gene lost 5 bases, with 11 bases spanning the gap. CDR3 amino acids: CASSQDPQGDEQYF. The CDR3 nucleotides are TGCGCCAGCAGCCAAGACCCGCAGGGCGACGAGCAGTACTTC.

In its sample, this clonotype was seen a few times. This rearrangement joins TRBV29-1 to TRBJ2-5; 14 bases match TRBD2. CDR1 is SQVTM and CDR2 is ANQGSEA in the germline V gene. There are 14 residues in the CDR3. V was clipped by 5 bases and J by 5 bases; unmatched bases: 4. For the CDR3, the DNA is TGCAGCGTTCGACTAGCGGGAGGGTCCGAGACCCAGTACTTC. Its protein is CSVRLAGGSETQYF.